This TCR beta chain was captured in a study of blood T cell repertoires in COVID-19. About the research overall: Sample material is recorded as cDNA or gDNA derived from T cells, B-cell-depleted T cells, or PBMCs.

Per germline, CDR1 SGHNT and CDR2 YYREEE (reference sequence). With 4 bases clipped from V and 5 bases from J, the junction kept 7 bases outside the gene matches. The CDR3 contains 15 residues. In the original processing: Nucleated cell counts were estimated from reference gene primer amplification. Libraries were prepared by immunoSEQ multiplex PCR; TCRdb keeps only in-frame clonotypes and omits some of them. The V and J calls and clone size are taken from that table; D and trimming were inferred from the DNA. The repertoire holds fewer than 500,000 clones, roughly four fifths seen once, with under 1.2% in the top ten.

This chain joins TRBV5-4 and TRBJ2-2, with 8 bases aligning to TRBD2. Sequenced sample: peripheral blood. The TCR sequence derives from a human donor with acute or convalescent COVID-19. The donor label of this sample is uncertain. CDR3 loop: CASSTGGEPTGELFF. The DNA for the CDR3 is TGTGCCAGCAGCACGGGGGGGGAGCCAACCGGGGAGCTGTTTTTT.